The 16 T cell receptor beta chains listed next were all sequenced from one sample in a study of T cell responses to AZD1222 COVID-19 vaccine (dated by TCRdb to the early 2020s). Preparation of the library involved the immunoSEQ multiplex PCR assay. TCRdb re-hosts the immuneACCESS table, in-frame sequences only. Its copies lack some clones; in the studies checked, an unresolved V gene accounts for under half of them, and the cause for the rest is not known. The sample table shows roughly 100,000 clones, and approximately 86% are seen once. The ten largest clonotypes hold 1.4% of the sample. The sample's time point label, decoded: baseline before first vaccination. Here the sequenced sample was peripheral blood, taken on day 0 of AZD1222 vaccination. The source is an adult in good health.

The CDR3 coding sequence is TGTGCCAGTAGTATGGTAGCGGCTAGTTCGGGCACAGATACGCAGTATTTT. Translated, it gives CASSMVAASSGTDTQYF. The chain carries TRBV19 and TRBJ2-3; possibly TRBD2 for D (6 bases). Germline V lookup: CDR1 LNHDA, CDR2 SQIVND (reference sequence). Trimming took off 3 bases at V and 1 base at J, with 17 bases between the two ends. The CDR3 contains 17 residues.

The chain couples TRBV5-1 to TRBJ2-1; the match to TRBD2 covers 9 bases. The CDR3 runs to 15 residues. Germline lookup yields CDR1 SGHRS and CDR2 YFSETQ. The ends lost 0 bases at V and 8 bases at J; junction bases unmatched: 6. The CDR3 sequence is CASSLVAGVFDEQFF. Written as DNA, the CDR3 is TGCGCCAGCAGCTTGGTAGCGGGAGTGTTCGATGAGCAGTTCTTC.

The chain employs TRBV9 and TRBJ1-2; possible D gene TRBD1, 5 bases. Trimming took off 4 bases at V and 5 bases at J, with 12 bases between the two ends. The length of the CDR3 is 13 residues. The germline gives CDR1 SGDLS, CDR2 YYNGEE. CDR3 sequence reads: CASSPGTAYGYTF. DNA of the CDR3: TGTGCCAGCAGCCCTGGGACGGCTTATGGCTACACCTTC.

The chain links TRBV7-2 to TRBJ2-3; TRBD1 matches at 7 bases. J gave up 2 bases and V 6 bases, and 8 bases lay outside the gene matches. The CDR3 length is 15 residues. Germline V CDR1 and CDR2: SGHTA, FQGNSA. This CDR3 is CASRELGQNTDTQYF. Written as DNA, the CDR3 is TGTGCCAGCAGGGAACTGGGACAGAACACAGATACGCAGTATTTT.

CDR3: CASSSGLAGTGEQYF. The CDR3 DNA follows: TGTGCCAGCAGCTCGGGACTAGCGGGGACTGGGGAGCAGTACTTC. The rearrangement uses TRBV11-3 and TRBJ2-7, with 13 bases aligning to TRBD2. CDR1 is SGHNT, CDR2 YENEEA, per germline. Trimming at V came to 4 bases and at J to 7 bases, leaving 7 bases not matched to a gene. This CDR3 comprises 15 residues.

CDR3: CATSRDPHPSDEQYF. CDR3 in DNA: TGTGCCACCAGCAGAGATCCCCACCCTAGCGACGAGCAGTACTTC. V usage is TRBV15 and J usage is TRBJ2-7, with a weak D call TRBD2 (6 bases). Trimming took off 0 bases at V and 5 bases at J, with 14 bases between the two ends. The CDR3 extends over 15 amino acids. Germline V lookup: CDR1 LNHNV, CDR2 YYDKDF (reference sequence).

V usage is TRBV28 and J usage is TRBJ2-3, with D perhaps matching TRBD1 (5 bases). The V and J ends lost 6 bases and 0 bases respectively, with 13 bases between them. Germline V CDR1 and CDR2: MDHEN, SYDVKM. There are 15 residues in the CDR3. The CDR3 DNA sequence: TGTGCCAGCAGGGGGCCTGGATTCAGCACAGATACGCAGTATTTT. Translating gives CASRGPGFSTDTQYF.

The V and J genes are TRBV28 and TRBJ2-1; possibly TRBD1 or TRBD2 for D (5 bases each). The CDR3 runs 15 residues. From germline, CDR1 is MDHEN and CDR2 SYDVKM. V gave up 7 bases and J gave up 5 bases, with 18 bases separating them. As DNA, the CDR3 is TGTGCCAGCATCCCCCCCGGGACCTCAAACAATGAGCAGTTCTTC. It encodes CASIPPGTSNNEQFF.

J is TRBJ2-4 and V is TRBV19; TRBD1 is a possible D gene (5 bases). The CDR3 is 11 amino acids. The germline CDR1 and CDR2 sequences are LNHDA and SQIVND (reference sequence). V lost 4 bases to trimming and J lost 10 bases, with 8 bases between them. CDR3 residues: CASSTDRIQYF. DNA for the CDR3: TGTGCCAGTAGTACAGACAGAATTCAGTACTTC.

This chain connects TRBV7-9 to TRBJ1-1; D is undetermined. V was pared by 3 bases and J by 1 base, with 18 bases between. The CDR3 spans 17 residues. Germline loops: CDR1 SEHNR, CDR2 FQNEAQ (reference sequence). CDR3 in DNA: TGTGCCAGCAGCTTCGACCAAATAGGAGATTCGAACACTGAAGCTTTCTTT. It specifies CASSFDQIGDSNTEAFF.

The chain carries TRBV7-2 and TRBJ1-2; TRBD1 is a possible D gene (5 bases). The germline V and J ends were trimmed by 2 bases and 8 bases, with 12 bases remaining between them. Germline V gene sequence: CDR1 SGHTA, CDR2 FQGNSA. The CDR3 is 13 amino acids. DNA of the CDR3: TGTGCCAGCAGCTTAAAGGGGATAGACGGCTACACCTTC. Its protein product is CASSLKGIDGYTF.

This chain joins TRBV9 and TRBJ1-3; 7 bases line up with TRBD1. V was clipped by 1 base and J by 4 bases; unmatched bases: 11. The CDR3 spans 17 residues. The V gene's germline CDR1 is SGDLS and CDR2 YYNGEE. CDR3 nucleotide sequence: TGTGCCAGCAGCGTAACCTCAGGGGGGGCGGCAGGAAACACCATATATTTT. Its protein is CASSVTSGGAAGNTIYF.

V and J are TRBV5-6 and TRBJ1-5; D gene ambiguous. CDR1 and CDR2 from the germline V gene are SGHDT and YYEEEE. Between the trimmed V and J ends, which lost 0 bases and 7 bases, there was a span of 5 bases. The CDR3 spans 12 residues. CDR3 residues: CASSLAGQPQHF. CDR3 nucleotide sequence: TGTGCCAGCAGCTTGGCCGGGCAGCCCCAGCATTTT. The entire variable domain, with the rest obtained from reference TRBV5-6 and TRBJ1-5, is as follows: DAGVTQSPTHLIKTRGQQVTLRCSPKSGHDTVSWYQQALGQGPQFIFQYYEEEERQRGNFPDRFSGHQFPNYSSELNVNALLLGDSALYLCASSLAGQPQHFGDGTRLSIL.

V usage is TRBV28 and J usage is TRBJ1-5; perhaps TRBD1 as D (5 bases). The CDR3 spans 13 residues. The V gene's germline CDR1 is MDHEN and CDR2 SYDVKM. Trimming pared 4 bases from V and 6 bases from J, leaving 10 bases between. The CDR3 loop is CASSSGLGQPQHF. The CDR3 DNA reads as TGTGCCAGCAGTTCAGGGCTTGGTCAGCCCCAGCATTTT.

The chain is built from TRBV7-9 and TRBJ1-5; D gene ambiguous. Germline V CDR1 and CDR2: SEHNR, FQNEAQ (reference sequence). CDR3 length: 14 residues. V was trimmed by 1 base and J by 0 bases, leaving 4 bases between them. The CDR3 protein is CASSLGDSNQPQHF. The CDR3 coding sequence is TGTGCCAGCAGCTTAGGTGATAGCAATCAGCCCCAGCATTTT.

The chain employs TRBV4-1 and TRBJ1-2; 8 bases are shared with TRBD1. The CDR3 runs to 17 residues. Germline V lookup: CDR1 MGHRA, CDR2 YSYEKL. Trimming at V came to 1 base and at J to 5 bases, leaving 12 bases not matched to a gene. The CDR3 loop is CASSQVGQGALPYGYTF. In DNA, the CDR3 is TGCGCCAGCAGCCAAGTGGGCCAGGGGGCTCTCCCTTATGGCTACACCTTC.